The 9 T cell receptor beta chains reported below all come from one sample, sequenced in a study of shared clonotypes between healthy human individuals. Clones were read by immunoSEQ multiplex PCR, and TCRdb kept only the in-frame ones, dropping some. The table lists 1.6 million or so clones, 98% to 99% of them singletons, with 0.3% to 0.45% in the top ten. What was sequenced was naive CD4+ T cells sorted from blood. Documented subset: CD45RA+ positively selected. Receptors were obtained from a man aged 25 to 45 in good health.

The chain recombines TRBV28 with TRBJ1-2; 9 bases fit TRBD1. Germline loops: CDR1 MDHEN, CDR2 SYDVKM. Trimming cost V 6 bases and J 8 bases; bases outside gene matches: 10. The CDR3 extends over 14 amino acids. The CDR3 is CASRRTGGIFGYTF. In nucleotides, the CDR3 is TGTGCCAGCAGGCGAACAGGGGGCATCTTCGGCTACACCTTC.

V gene TRBV14 combines with J gene TRBJ2-1; D call uncertain. V was shortened by 3 bases and J by 2 bases, with 14 bases between the two germline ends. The CDR3 is 16 residues long. The germline V gene has CDR1 SGHDN and CDR2 FVKESK. CDR3 amino acids: CASSHSSALTYNEQFF. DNA of the CDR3: TGTGCCAGCAGCCATTCATCGGCACTTACCTACAATGAGCAGTTCTTC.

The chain couples TRBV15 to TRBJ2-7; the match to TRBD2 covers 7 bases. Germline CDR1 is LNHNV and CDR2 is YYDKDF (reference sequence). After removal of 0 bases from V and 0 bases from J, the junction contained 5 bases not matched to a gene. This CDR3 has 16 amino acids. The CDR3 sequence is CATSRDSSGDSYEQYF. CDR3 bases: TGTGCCACCAGCAGAGATTCCAGCGGGGACTCCTACGAGCAGTACTTC.

This chain uses TRBV4-3 with TRBJ2-1; no clear D gene. Trimming pared 3 bases from V and 0 bases from J, leaving 9 bases between. This CDR3 is 15 amino acids long. The germline V gene encodes CDR1 LGHNA and CDR2 YSLEER. This CDR3 is CASSQSTGSYNEQFF. For the CDR3, the DNA is TGCGCCAGCAGCCAGAGTACGGGCTCCTACAATGAGCAGTTCTTC.

The V gene is TRBV5-1, the J gene TRBJ2-7; D possibly matches TRBD1 or TRBD2 (5 bases each). This CDR3 contains 14 residues. Germline V gives CDR1 SGHRS, CDR2 YFSETQ. Trimming left V 0 bases short and J 7 bases short, with 14 bases between. CDR3 amino acids: CASSLDGTRGEQYF. CDR3 in DNA: TGCGCCAGCAGCTTGGATGGGACCCGAGGGGAGCAGTACTTC.

The chain links TRBV9 to TRBJ2-7, with D perhaps assigned TRBD1 or TRBD2 (5 bases each). V lost 4 bases to trimming and J lost 4 bases, with 21 bases between them. Germline CDR1 SGDLS, CDR2 YYNGEE. The CDR3 loop spans 16 amino acids. Written as DNA, the CDR3 is TGTGCCAGCAGCCCAACGTCCCGGGACCGGTTTTACGAGCAGTACTTC. Protein sequence: CASSPTSRDRFYEQYF.

The genes are TRBV7-2 and TRBJ1-1, with 10 bases fitting TRBD1. CDR1 SGHTA and CDR2 FQGNSA come from the germline V gene. Trimming at V came to 5 bases and at J to 4 bases, leaving 13 bases not matched to a gene. The CDR3 has 17 residues. The CDR3: CASSVRDRGGFGTEAFF. The CDR3 nucleotides are TGTGCCAGCAGCGTCCGGGACAGGGGAGGGTTTGGCACTGAAGCTTTCTTT. The variable domain in full, with the rest retrieved from reference TRBV7-2 and TRBJ1-1, is GAGVSQSPSNKVTEKGKDVELRCDPISGHTALYWYRQSLGQGLEFLIYFQGNSAPDKSGLPSDRFSAERTGGSVSTLTIQRTQQEDSAVYLCASSVRDRGGFGTEAFFGQGTRLTVV.

The chain has TRBV28 and TRBJ2-3, with D unclear. V gave up 6 bases and J gave up 4 bases, with 5 bases separating them. Germline values: CDR1 MDHEN, CDR2 SYDVKM. The length of the CDR3 is 11 residues. The CDR3 region is CASSDPDTQYF. The CDR3 DNA reads as TGTGCCAGCAGCGACCCAGATACGCAGTATTTT.

The V call is TRBV9, the J call TRBJ2-1; TRBD2 aligns across 7 bases. Trimming cost V 0 bases and J 9 bases; bases outside gene matches: 6. The germline CDR1 and CDR2 sequences are SGDLS and YYNGEE. The CDR3 has 14 residues. The CDR3 DNA is TGTGCCAGCAGCGTAGATACTAGCGATACTGAGCAGTTCTTC. Protein product: CASSVDTSDTEQFF.